In its sample, the clone carrying this T cell receptor (beta chain) was seen many times. Its antigen is currently unknown. Each person with ophthalmopathy scored at least 3 on the Clinical Activity Score, reached NOSPECS grade 4 or higher, and had been ill under 3 months. Diagnosis rested on symptoms, serum thyroxine and TRAb, thyroid ultrasound, and orbital computed tomography. This sample was included in a study of T cells in Graves' hyperthyroidism and ophthalmopathy. Whole-study results and caveats: Ophthalmopathy, as predicted by the model, came a median roughly 6.3 months after the prediction. Ophthalmopathy cases were set apart from stable hyperthyroidism by a 13 V-J model.

Researchers took RNA transcripts and amplified the TCR beta CDR3 regions from them. With the HTBI primer set, the TCR CDR3 went through a first round of RT-PCR. TCRdb recomputed calls from the multiplex PCR reads with MiXCR, one row per CDR3 protein. The profile shows around 570,000 distinct CDR3 sequences, about 20% of them singletons. Germline V gene sequence: CDR1 DFQATT, CDR2 SNEGSKA (reference sequence). CDR3 length: 15 amino acids. V gave up 6 bases and J gave up 2 bases, with 20 bases separating them. Input material: blood. This TCR came from a man aged 35 to 55 with Graves' ophthalmopathy. The chain is built from TRBV20-1 and TRBJ2-7; a possible D gene is TRBD2 (6 bases). Here the CDR3 DNA reads TGCAGTGCGCAGATCCGACTAGGTCCGACCTACGAGCAGTACTTC. Its protein is CSAQIRLGPTYEQYF.